Listed below are T cell receptor beta chains from one sample, sequenced in a study of T cells in pancreatic ductal adenocarcinoma. Libraries were prepared by immunoSEQ multiplex PCR; TCRdb keeps only in-frame clonotypes and omits some of them. This sample has 15,000 to 20,000 clones, with 88% found just once. The sequencing sample was made of PBMCs. The origin of the receptors is a human donor with pancreatic ductal adenocarcinoma. The conserved cysteine and the conserved F or W are not part of the CDR3 here. D genes are given only for firm matches.

cdr3_length	d_call	v_call	cdr3_aa
10	TRBD1	TRBV28	ASSWTGEKLF
12	TRBD1	TRBV19	ASSTRQGNTEAF
16	NA	TRBV5-1	ASSLTLGAVGGLDTQY
14	TRBD2	TRBV5-1	ASSSGRGRATGELF
14	NA	TRBV7-2	ASSLNQAHSGNTIY
12	TRBD1	TRBV30	AWRPDRGRSSYT
13	TRBD2	TRBV14	ASSRLAGDVETQY
13	TRBD2	TRBV18	ASSPGLAGANEQF
12	TRBD1	TRBV7-9	ASSWDRAHSPLH
14	NA	TRBV7-9	ASSPVRQDQNNEQF
11	NA	TRBV19	ASSIVDFGELF
12	NA	TRBV28	ASSLLPGPYEQY
12	TRBD1	TRBV6-6	ASSWTGLNTEAF
16	TRBD2	TRBV5-1	ASSLGPIAGGRQETQY
15	TRBD1	TRBV28	ASSLGTGAGSVGGYT
10	TRBD1	TRBV7-9	ASSLGTVGYT
12	NA	TRBV28	ASSLRGSSPEQF
14	TRBD2	TRBV27	ASSLASGGNTDTQY
15	NA	TRBV14	ASSQERAGAGTDTQY
12	TRBD1	TRBV7-8	ASSFYGQGTEAF
15	NA	TRBV5-5	ASSLEFSGLMNTEAF
13	TRBD1	TRBV6-4	ASSPRGTGIDEQY
13	TRBD1	TRBV11-1	ASSLFPDREETQY
12	NA	TRBV7-2	ASSLDIGVETQY
12	NA	TRBV28	ASSLTGRPYEQY
14	TRBD2	TRBV11-3	ASSSVLAGGQETQY
13	TRBD2	TRBV25-1	ASSEVGRGGETQY
11	NA	TRBV10-3	AISDDGDYGYT
14	NA	TRBV27	ASSLSTPAGGYGYT
14	TRBD1	TRBV2	ASRGDRGPLNTEAF
13	TRBD2	TRBV4-3	ASSQFAGGPYEQC
15	TRBD2	TRBV13	ASSPGTSGGAEDTQY
12	TRBD1	TRBV2	ASETQGARTEAF
13	TRBD1	TRBV11-3	ASSSRQGATDTQY
13	NA	TRBV6-1	ASSELADSRQPQH
12	TRBD1	TRBV5-1	ASNYRGLEDTQY
16	NA	TRBV6-1	ASSEVVTPGTRQETQY
12	NA	TRBV28	ASSNPGQLYGYT
13	NA	TRBV19	ASSIGLAGMGEAF
12	NA	TRBV13	ASSPLWGGEGYT
14	NA	TRBV5-6	ASSWRIASGTDTQY
14	NA	TRBV19	ASSILTAYSNQPQH
14	TRBD2	TRBV5-6	ASSLASGLGNNEQF
12	TRBD1	TRBV5-1	ASSSQGARETQY
13	NA	TRBV4-2	ASSQERTVNTEAF
10	NA	TRBV5-6	ASSSHQASQY
14	NA	TRBV5-6	ASSQEWGGPRETQY
14	NA	TRBV7-6	ASSLVAWRGNQPQH